This TCR beta chain was found in a study of T-cell memory formation after mild COVID-19. Across the study: There were largely donor-specific TCR clusters.

It was 5'RACE with constant-segment primers that produced the TCR alpha and TCR beta cDNA libraries, which carried sample barcodes and UMIs. TCRdb re-called the 5' RACE reads through MiXCR, storing one row per CDR3 protein. The sample includes tens of thousands of distinct CDR3 sequences, roughly a sixth of them seen just once. V lost 0 bases, J lost 0 bases, and 15 bases lay in between. The CDR3 is made up of 17 amino acids. In germline, CDR1 is MNHEY, CDR2 SVGAGI. The study's findings and limits: Second-wave clones reaching peak frequency on day 37 lacked confirmed SARS-CoV-2 specificity.

A note on this clonotype: Its specificity is unknown.

This rearrangement joins TRBV6-5 to TRBJ2-7; no clear D gene. The material sequenced was PBMCs or a T cell subset sorted from them (not recorded which). The receptor comes from an adult woman who had mild COVID-19 (a few samples of this study predate the infection). Cell type and time point are not known. In DNA, the CDR3 is TGTGCCAGCAGTTACTCGAACGGTTGGGCTAACTCCTACGAGCAGTACTTC. This codes for CASSYSNGWANSYEQYF.